This TCR beta chain derives from a study of regulatory T cells in long-lasting Graves disease. For TCR beta, libraries came from iRepertoire HTBI primers and Arm-PCR of CDR3 regions. From the multiplex PCR reads, TCRdb called clonotypes with MiXCR, one entry per CDR3 protein. The table has about 380,000 distinct CDR3 sequences, around 15% seen once. This clonotype was counted many times. The germline gene is not matched at one end of the junction; a read error may be the cause. Sample time point: newly diagnosed GD, antithyroid drugs for less than 3 months. PBMC-derived RNA was used for the TCR library. Here the sequenced sample was peripheral blood mononuclear cells (PBMCs), taken at new diagnosis, from a patient treated with antithyroid drugs. This clonotype was obtained from a female donor with Graves disease.

This chain's CDR3 is CARSASGELFF. DNA of the CDR3: TGTGCCCGGAGTGCGAGCGGGGAGCTGTTTTTT. The V gene is TRBV30, the J gene TRBJ2-2; unclear D gene. This CDR3 is 11 amino acids long. CDR1 and CDR2 (germline): GTSNPN, SVGIG (reference sequence).